One and the same sample provided the 6 T cell receptor beta chains below, sequenced in a study of shared clonotypes between healthy human individuals. Sequencing was performed with immunoSEQ multiplex PCR; in TCRdb, only in-frame clones are kept and a portion is missing. The sample carries 600,000 to 750,000 clones, over 55% recorded once. Sequencing was carried out using memory CD4+ T cells sorted from blood. The subset was: CD45RA-negative fraction. The receptors were sampled from a woman in her 30s in good health.

The V and J genes are TRBV28 and TRBJ1-5; no reliable D call. The CDR3 is 15 residues long. From germline, CDR1 is MDHEN and CDR2 SYDVKM. The V and J ends lost 6 bases and 0 bases respectively, with 12 bases between them. CDR3 nucleotide sequence: TGTGCCAGCAGAAAAGGAGGGATTAGCAATCAGCCCCAGCATTTT. Residues: CASRKGGISNQPQHF.

This clone was counted between two and nine times. V is TRBV6-6 and J is TRBJ2-7; D unresolved. Germline V gene lookup returns CDR1 MNHNY and CDR2 SVGAGI (reference sequence). V was clipped by 6 bases and J by 2 bases, with 8 bases between them. The CDR3 is made up of 12 amino acids. The CDR3 DNA follows: TGTGCCAGCAGCCACCGTCCCTACGAGCAGTACTTC. This translates into CASSHRPYEQYF.

The rearrangement links TRBV6-1 to TRBJ2-7, with a possible D match to TRBD1 (5 bases). The CDR3 covers 14 residues. Germline V gene lookup returns CDR1 MNHNS and CDR2 SASEGT. Trimming removed 6 bases from V and 7 bases from J, with 19 bases in between. CDR3 coding DNA: TGTGCCAGCAGACGACAGCAGGCATCTCTTGAGCAGTACTTC. Its protein product is CASRRQQASLEQYF.

This clone has more than one count but fewer than ten. V gene TRBV2 combines with J gene TRBJ2-3, with TRBD2 matching 7 bases. The germline CDR1 and CDR2 sequences are SNHLY and FYNNEI. This CDR3 contains 14 residues. After removal of 8 bases from V and 3 bases from J, the junction contained 8 bases not matched to a gene. The CDR3 DNA follows: TGTGCCAGCTGGTACGGCGGGAGTACAGATACGCAGTATTTT. Amino acids: CASWYGGSTDTQYF.

This chain uses TRBV27 with TRBJ2-7; 8 bases agree with TRBD1. There are 15 residues in the CDR3. Per the germline V gene, CDR1 is MNHEY and CDR2 is SMNVEV (reference sequence). J gave up 5 bases and V 5 bases, and 11 bases lay outside the gene matches. CDR3 in amino acids: CASSALDRVVHEQYF. The CDR3 nucleotides are TGTGCCAGCAGTGCCCTGGACAGGGTAGTTCACGAGCAGTACTTC.

This clone was found a few times. The V call is TRBV7-9, the J call TRBJ2-2, with 9 bases identical to TRBD1. Per germline, CDR1 SEHNR and CDR2 FQNEAQ (reference sequence). The CDR3 covers 15 residues. V dropped 7 bases and J dropped 6; count of bases not matched to a gene: 9. CDR3 residues: CASNLGTGSPGELFF. The DNA of the CDR3 is TGTGCCAGCAACCTAGGGACAGGGTCCCCCGGGGAGCTGTTTTTT.